The present TCR beta chain was sequenced within a study of T cell repertoires in cytomegalovirus infection. Study-wide findings and caveats: Dominating the ex vivo response were HLA-C-restricted CMV-specific TCR beta clonotypes.

TCRdb fed the reads into MiXCR, producing one record per CDR3 protein. The sample holds around 770,000 distinct CDR3 sequences; almost 30% are singletons and the top ten take about 12%. At least ten counts were recorded for this clonotype. What it recognizes is unknown. This CDR3 spans 15 amino acids. V lost 2 bases and J 5 bases, leaving 16 bases between the germline ends. This rearrangement joins TRBV12-3 or TRBV12-4 to TRBJ2-7; D remains unclear. The receptor's source is a human donor in good health (CMV status not recorded). Some clones in this sample may be carry-over from other donors' samples. The sequenced sample was cultured CD8+ T cells from PBMCs, obtained from culture after CMV antigen stimulation. The CDR3 coding sequence is TGTGCCAGCAGTTTAACACTTGGCCCTACTAACGAGCAGTACTTC. It translates to CASSLTLGPTNEQYF.